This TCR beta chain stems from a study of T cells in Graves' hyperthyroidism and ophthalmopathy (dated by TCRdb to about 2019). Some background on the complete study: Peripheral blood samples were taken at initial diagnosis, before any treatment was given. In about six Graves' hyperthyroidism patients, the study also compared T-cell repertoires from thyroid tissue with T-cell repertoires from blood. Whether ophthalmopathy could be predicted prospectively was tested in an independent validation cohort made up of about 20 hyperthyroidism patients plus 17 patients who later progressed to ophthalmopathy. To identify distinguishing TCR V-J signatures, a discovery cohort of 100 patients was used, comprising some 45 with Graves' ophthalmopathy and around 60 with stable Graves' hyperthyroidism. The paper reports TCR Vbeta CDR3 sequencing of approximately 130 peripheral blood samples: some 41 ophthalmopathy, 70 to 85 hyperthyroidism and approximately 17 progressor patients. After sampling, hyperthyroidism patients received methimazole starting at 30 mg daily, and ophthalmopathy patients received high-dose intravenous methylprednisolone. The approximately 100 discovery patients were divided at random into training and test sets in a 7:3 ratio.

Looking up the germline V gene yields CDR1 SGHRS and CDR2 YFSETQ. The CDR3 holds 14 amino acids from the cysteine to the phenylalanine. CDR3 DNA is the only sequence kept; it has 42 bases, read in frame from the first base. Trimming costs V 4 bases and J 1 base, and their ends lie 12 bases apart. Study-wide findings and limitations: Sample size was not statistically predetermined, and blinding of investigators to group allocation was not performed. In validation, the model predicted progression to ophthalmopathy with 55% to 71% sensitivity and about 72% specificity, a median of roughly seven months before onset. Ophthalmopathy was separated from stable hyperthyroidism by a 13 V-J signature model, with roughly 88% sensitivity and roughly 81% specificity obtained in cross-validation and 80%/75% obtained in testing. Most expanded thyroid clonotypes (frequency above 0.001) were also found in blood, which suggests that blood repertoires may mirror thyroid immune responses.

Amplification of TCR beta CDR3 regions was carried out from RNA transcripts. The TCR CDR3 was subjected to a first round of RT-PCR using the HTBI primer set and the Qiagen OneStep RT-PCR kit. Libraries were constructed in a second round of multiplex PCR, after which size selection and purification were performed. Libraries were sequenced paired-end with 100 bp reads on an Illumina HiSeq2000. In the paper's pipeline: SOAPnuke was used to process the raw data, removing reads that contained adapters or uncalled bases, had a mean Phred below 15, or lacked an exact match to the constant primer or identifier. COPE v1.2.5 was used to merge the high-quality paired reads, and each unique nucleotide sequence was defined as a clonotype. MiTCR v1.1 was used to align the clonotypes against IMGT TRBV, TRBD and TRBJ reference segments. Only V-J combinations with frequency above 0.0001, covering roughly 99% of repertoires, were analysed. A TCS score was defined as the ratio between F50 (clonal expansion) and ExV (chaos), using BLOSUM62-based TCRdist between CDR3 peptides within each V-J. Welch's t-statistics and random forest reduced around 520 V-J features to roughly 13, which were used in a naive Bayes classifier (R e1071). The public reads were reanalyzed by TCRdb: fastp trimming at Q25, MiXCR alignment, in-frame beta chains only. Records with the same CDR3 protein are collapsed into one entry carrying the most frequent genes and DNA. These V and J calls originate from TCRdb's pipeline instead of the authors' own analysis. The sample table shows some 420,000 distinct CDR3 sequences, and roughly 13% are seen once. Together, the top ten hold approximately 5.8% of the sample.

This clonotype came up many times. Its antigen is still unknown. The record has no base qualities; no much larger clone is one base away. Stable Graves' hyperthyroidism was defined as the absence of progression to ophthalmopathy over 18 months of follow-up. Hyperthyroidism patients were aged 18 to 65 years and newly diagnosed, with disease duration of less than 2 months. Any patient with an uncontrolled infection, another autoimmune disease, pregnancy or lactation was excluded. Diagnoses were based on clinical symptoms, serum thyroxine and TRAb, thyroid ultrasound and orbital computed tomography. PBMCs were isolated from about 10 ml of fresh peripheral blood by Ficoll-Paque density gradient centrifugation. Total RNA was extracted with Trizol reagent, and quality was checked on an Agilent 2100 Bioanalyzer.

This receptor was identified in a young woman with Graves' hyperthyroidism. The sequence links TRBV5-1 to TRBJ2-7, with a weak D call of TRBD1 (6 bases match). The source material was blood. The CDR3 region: CASSRTANSYEQYF. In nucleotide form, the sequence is TGCGCCAGCAGCCGGACAGCAAATTCCTACGAGCAGTACTTC.